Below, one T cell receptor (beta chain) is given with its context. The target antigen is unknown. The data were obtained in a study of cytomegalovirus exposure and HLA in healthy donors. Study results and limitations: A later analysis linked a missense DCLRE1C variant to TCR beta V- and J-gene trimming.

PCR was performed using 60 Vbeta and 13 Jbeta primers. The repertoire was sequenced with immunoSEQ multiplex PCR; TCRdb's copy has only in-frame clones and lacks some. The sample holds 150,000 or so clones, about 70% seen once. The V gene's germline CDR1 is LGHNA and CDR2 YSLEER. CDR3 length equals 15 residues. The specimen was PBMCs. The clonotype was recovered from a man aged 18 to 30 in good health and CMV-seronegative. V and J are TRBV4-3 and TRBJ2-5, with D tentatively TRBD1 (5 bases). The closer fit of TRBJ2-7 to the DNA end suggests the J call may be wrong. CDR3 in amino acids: CASSQDETGAYEQYF. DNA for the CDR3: TGCGCCAGCAGCCAAGACGAAACAGGAGCCTACGAGCAGTACTTC.